The 23 T cell receptor beta chains listed next were all sequenced from one sample in a study of blood T cell repertoires in COVID-19. Produced via immunoSEQ multiplex PCR; TCRdb's table is partial and in-frame only. This sample has 100,000 to 130,000 clones, with more than 70% found just once. Sequencing was done on a sample of peripheral blood. Receptors originate from a man in his forties with active or convalescent COVID-19.

The chain recombines TRBV2 with TRBJ1-2, with no clear D. This CDR3 has 13 amino acids. Trimming cost V 2 bases and J 1 base, with 5 bases left between them. Germline V gene lookup returns CDR1 SNHLY and CDR2 FYNNEI. In DNA, the CDR3 is TGTGCCAGCAGTGAAACTGGTAACTATGGCTACACCTTC. Translated, it gives CASSETGNYGYTF. Complete variable domain (other parts from reference TRBV2 and TRBJ1-2): EPEVTQTPSHQVTQMGQEVILRCVPISNHLYFYWYRQILGQKVEFLVSFYNNEISEKSEIFDDQFSVERPDGSNFTLKIRSTKLEDSAMYFCASSETGNYGYTFGSGTRLTVV.

CDR3 loop: CASSETLPGNTIYF. CDR3 in DNA: TGTGCCAGCAGTGAGACTCTCCCTGGAAACACCATATATTTT. The chain combines TRBV25-1 with TRBJ1-3, with D hard to call. With 3 bases removed from V and 2 bases from J, the gap between germline ends came to 8 bases. Germline loops: CDR1 MGHDK, CDR2 SYGVNS. The CDR3 loop spans 14 amino acids.

The rearrangement joins TRBV24-1 to TRBJ2-5, with TRBD2 matching 9 bases. V lost 4 bases, J lost 2 bases, and 10 bases stayed unmatched. This CDR3 has 17 residues. The V gene's germline CDR1 is KGHDR and CDR2 SFDVKD. The CDR3 is CATSERTSATTQETQYF. CDR3 coding DNA: TGTGCCACCAGTGAGCGGACTAGCGCTACGACTCAAGAGACCCAGTACTTC.

V gene TRBV7-2 combines with J gene TRBJ2-7; the match to TRBD2 covers 7 bases. CDR1 is SGHTA, CDR2 FQGNSA, per germline. The CDR3 covers 15 residues. V lost 1 base to trimming and J lost 4 bases; unmatched junction nucleotides: 7. This chain's CDR3 is CASSLEGGSIYEQYF. CDR3 bases: TGTGCCAGCAGCTTAGAAGGCGGGAGTATATACGAGCAGTACTTC. Full variable domain (outside the CDR3, taken from reference TRBV7-2 and TRBJ2-7): GAGVSQSPSNKVTEKGKDVELRCDPISGHTALYWYRQSLGQGLEFLIYFQGNSAPDKSGLPSDRFSAERTGGSVSTLTIQRTQQEDSAVYLCASSLEGGSIYEQYFGPGTRLTVT.

This rearrangement joins TRBV7-9 to TRBJ1-5; 7 bases are a match to TRBD1. Trimming at V came to 5 bases and at J to 3 bases, leaving 7 bases not matched to a gene. Germline CDR1 reads SEHNR; CDR2 reads FQNEAQ (reference sequence). The CDR3 totals 15 residues. The CDR3 spells CASSHSDRNNQPQHF. The CDR3 bases are TGTGCCAGCAGCCATTCGGACAGGAACAATCAGCCCCAGCATTTT. Full variable domain (missing parts from reference TRBV7-9 and TRBJ1-5): DTGVSQNPRHKITKRGQNVTFRCDPISEHNRLYWYRQTLGQGPEFLTYFQNEAQLEKSRLLSDRFSAERPKGSFSTLEIQRTEQGDSAMYLCASSHSDRNNQPQHFGDGTRLSIL.

The chain couples TRBV3-1 (or the pseudogene TRBV3-2) to TRBJ2-4, with 11 positions matching TRBD2. The V segment lost 6 bases and the J segment 7 bases; nucleotides outside the gene matches: 11. This CDR3 region has 16 residues. Germline CDR1 LGHDT, CDR2 YNNKEL (reference sequence). The CDR3 loop reads CASSFLAGGPSNIQYF. CDR3 DNA: TGTGCCAGCAGTTTCTTAGCGGGAGGGCCATCGAACATTCAGTACTTC.

The chain links TRBV28 to TRBJ2-5; tentatively, D is TRBD2 (6 bases). The germline CDR1 and CDR2 sequences are MDHEN and SYDVKM. V lost 4 bases, J lost 5 bases, and 17 bases lay in between. The CDR3 extends over 15 amino acids. CDR3 nucleotide sequence: TGTGCCAGCAGTTCCCGTGGACGAGGGAGGGAGACCCAGTACTTC. It yields the protein CASSSRGRGRETQYF.

The chain is built from TRBV21-1 and TRBJ2-1; the table names TRBD2, a call not compared with the DNA. TRBV21-1 is described as a pseudogene. The CDR3 contains 14 residues. CDR3 nucleotide sequence: TGTGCCAAAGCACCTAGCGGGAGATTCGGTGAGCAGTTCTTC. It translates to CAKAPSGRFGEQFF.

The chain recombines TRBV3-1 (or the pseudogene TRBV3-2) with TRBJ1-6; no firm D call. CDR3 length: 15 residues. V lost 1 base to trimming and J lost 0 bases, with 4 bases between them. Germline values: CDR1 LGHDT, CDR2 YNNKEL (reference sequence). CDR3 sequence reads: CASSQGSSYNSPLHF. The CDR3 DNA reads as TGTGCCAGCAGCCAAGGGAGCTCCTATAATTCACCCCTCCACTTT.

This clone was seen only once. The rearrangement joins TRBV21-1 to TRBJ2-2; the DNA was not used to check the table's D call, TRBD1. TRBV21-1 counts as a pseudogene. The CDR3 runs to 20 residues. The CDR3 DNA reads as TGTGCCAGCAGCAAAGAGGGCCGACAGGCCGGGATCCCGAACACCGGGGAGCTGTTTTTT. Translated, it gives CASSKEGRQAGIPNTGELFF.

The chain combines TRBV4-2 with TRBJ2-2, with D tentatively TRBD2 (5 bases). Germline V CDR1 and CDR2: LGHNA, YNFKEQ. Trimming stripped 1 base from V and 5 bases from J, with 14 bases between. The CDR3 is 16 amino acids. CDR3 nucleotides: TGTGCCAGCAGCCAAGTCGCCGCTGAGGGTACCGGGGAGCTGTTTTTT. It is translated as CASSQVAAEGTGELFF.

This clone occurred once. This chain joins TRBV10-2 and TRBJ1-3, with 8 bases that match TRBD1. V dropped 4 bases and J dropped 9; count of bases not matched to a gene: 5. Germline values: CDR1 WSHSY, CDR2 SAAADI. The CDR3 is 13 amino acids. Written as DNA, the CDR3 is TGCGCCAGCAGTGGGACAGGGTGGGGCACCATATATTTT. Its protein product is CASSGTGWGTIYF.

This chain uses TRBV18 with TRBJ1-3; D is possibly TRBD1 (5 bases). The ends were cut back, 2 bases at V and 3 bases at J, with 11 bases in the middle. The germline CDR1 and CDR2 sequences are KGHSH and LQKENI. This CDR3 region has 15 residues. The CDR3 reads CASSPVGGGGNTIYF. DNA of the CDR3: TGTGCCAGCTCACCAGTCGGCGGGGGTGGAAACACCATATATTTT.

The chain carries TRBV7-2 and TRBJ1-5; D is perhaps TRBD1 (6 bases). Trimming took 6 bases from V and 2 from J, leaving 14 bases between them. Germline lookup yields CDR1 SGHTA and CDR2 FQGNSA. This CDR3 has 15 amino acids. This CDR3 reads CASSTTGMRNQPQHF. The CDR3 DNA is TGTGCCAGCAGTACAACAGGGATGCGCAATCAGCCCCAGCATTTT.

The chain recombines TRBV28 with TRBJ2-3; 10 bases match TRBD2. Per germline, CDR1 MDHEN and CDR2 SYDVKM. V trimming: 2 bases; J trimming: 5 bases; junction bases outside the gene matches: 4. The CDR3 has 15 residues. For the CDR3, the DNA is TGTGCCAGCAGTTTACCAGCGGGGGGGGTAGATACGCAGTATTTT. It encodes CASSLPAGGVDTQYF.

This rearrangement joins TRBV14 to TRBJ2-2, with a possible D match to TRBD1 (6 bases). Germline lookup yields CDR1 SGHDN and CDR2 FVKESK. This CDR3 spans 14 amino acids. Trimming took off 4 bases at V and 6 bases at J, with 12 bases between the two ends. The DNA for the CDR3 is TGTGCCAGCAGCCTATACAGGGATTCCGGGGAGCTGTTTTTT. Its protein product is CASSLYRDSGELFF.

This rearrangement joins TRBV4-1 to TRBJ2-5; the D gene is possibly TRBD2 (6 bases). Germline CDR1 and CDR2: MGHRA and YSYEKL. V lost 7 bases and J lost 2, with 17 bases in between. This CDR3 region has 15 residues. CDR3 coding DNA: TGCGCCAGCACCGAAAGGAGGGCAGGGCAAGAGACCCAGTACTTC. It codes for CASTERRAGQETQYF.

The chain couples TRBV18 to TRBJ2-2, with TRBD1 identical over 11 bases. The V segment lost 3 bases and the J segment 5 bases; nucleotides outside the gene matches: 8. This CDR3 is 17 amino acids long. CDR1 KGHSH and CDR2 LQKENI come from the germline V gene. CDR3 coding DNA: TGTGCCAGCTCACCCCGGGACAGGGGGTTTCGGACCGGGGAGCTGTTTTTT. It encodes CASSPRDRGFRTGELFF. The whole variable domain, filled in from reference TRBV18 and TRBJ2-2, reads NAGVMQNPRHLVRRRGQEARLRCSPMKGHSHVYWYRQLPEEGLKFMVYLQKENIIDESGMPKERFSAEFPKEGPSILRIQQVVRGDSAAYFCASSPRDRGFRTGELFFGEGSRLTVL.

The rearrangement links TRBV7-3 to TRBJ2-1; TRBD2 matches at 7 bases. The CDR3 is 17 amino acids. In germline, CDR1 is SGHTA, CDR2 FQGTGA. J lost 10 bases, V lost 1 base, and 16 bases had no gene match. The CDR3 sequence is CASSLIPVSGGRLEQFF. The CDR3 coding sequence is TGTGCCAGCAGCTTAATCCCCGTGTCGGGAGGTCGTTTGGAGCAGTTCTTC. Combining the CDR3 with reference TRBV7-3 and TRBJ2-1 gives the whole variable domain GAGVSQTPSNKVTEKGKYVELRCDPISGHTALYWYRQSLGQGPEFLIYFQGTGAADDSGLPNDRFFAVRPEGSVSTLKIQRTERGDSAVYLCASSLIPVSGGRLEQFFGPGTRLTVL.

With respect to this clone: Other nucleotide sequences from this sample produce the same CDR3. This sequence joins TRBV30 and TRBJ1-2; maybe TRBD1 (5 bases). Trimming pared 0 bases from V and 8 bases from J, leaving 7 bases between. Germline CDR1 and CDR2: GTSNPN and SVGIG (reference sequence). The CDR3 extends over 11 amino acids. CDR3 DNA sequence: TGTGCCTGGAGTGTCGGGGGGGGCTACACCTTC. Protein sequence: CAWSVGGGYTF.

The chain combines TRBV4-3 with TRBJ2-7; no definite D call. Per germline, CDR1 LGHNA and CDR2 YSLEER. The CDR3 length is 13 residues. Trimming left V 4 bases short and J 6 bases short, with 13 bases between. CDR3 bases: TGCGCCAGCAGCCCCTCCAGGATCAGCGAGCAGTACTTC. It translates to CASSPSRISEQYF.

The CDR3 region is CASSIGVAGLSYNEQFF. CDR3 DNA sequence: TGTGCCAGTAGTATAGGAGTAGCGGGACTGTCCTACAATGAGCAGTTCTTC. The genes are TRBV19 and TRBJ2-1, with 8 bases identical to TRBD2. CDR1 is LNHDA, CDR2 SQIVND, per germline (reference sequence). The ends lost 1 base at V and 1 base at J; junction bases unmatched: 6. This CDR3 is built from 17 residues.

J is TRBJ2-1 and V is TRBV28, with TRBD2 as a possible D gene (5 bases). CDR3 length: 16 amino acids. Germline lookup yields CDR1 MDHEN and CDR2 SYDVKM. Trimming cost V 6 bases and J 2 bases, with 17 bases left between them. The CDR3 region is CASSTPGGPAYNEQFF. Here the CDR3 DNA reads TGTGCCAGCAGCACGCCGGGCGGGCCAGCCTACAATGAGCAGTTCTTC.